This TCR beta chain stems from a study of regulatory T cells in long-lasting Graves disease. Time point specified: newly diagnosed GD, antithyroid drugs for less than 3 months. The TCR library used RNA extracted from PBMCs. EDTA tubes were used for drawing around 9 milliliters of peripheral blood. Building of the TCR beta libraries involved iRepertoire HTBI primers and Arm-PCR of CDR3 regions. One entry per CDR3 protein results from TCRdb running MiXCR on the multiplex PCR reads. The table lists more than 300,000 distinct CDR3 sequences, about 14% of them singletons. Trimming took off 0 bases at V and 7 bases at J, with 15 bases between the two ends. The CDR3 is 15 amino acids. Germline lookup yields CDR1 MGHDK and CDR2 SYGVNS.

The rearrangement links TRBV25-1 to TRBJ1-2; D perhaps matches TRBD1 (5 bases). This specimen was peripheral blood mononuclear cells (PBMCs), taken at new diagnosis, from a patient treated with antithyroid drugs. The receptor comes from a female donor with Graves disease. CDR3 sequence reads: CASSEYGDAGRGYTF. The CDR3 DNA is TGTGCCAGCAGTGAATATGGGGACGCCGGGCGTGGCTACACCTTC.